This T cell receptor beta chain was recovered during a study of chemoradiotherapy in HPV16-positive cancers. Germline V gene sequence: CDR1 SGHRS, CDR2 YFSETQ. The CDR3 consists of 11 residues. V lost 4 bases and J 1 base, leaving 2 bases between the germline ends. Sequencing was performed with immunoSEQ multiplex PCR; in TCRdb, only in-frame clones are kept and a portion is missing. The data show roughly 1,000 clones, 65% to 90% seen once. The rearrangement uses TRBV5-1 and TRBJ2-5; D is unresolved. The clonotype comes from a human donor with HPV-associated anogenital cancer. This sample comprised tumor tissue, obtained from a patient who underwent chemoradiotherapy. CDR3 nucleotides: TGCGCCAGCAGCCTCCAAGAGACCCAGTACTTC. Translation: CASSLQETQYF.